These T cell receptor beta chains were read from a single sample in a study of T cells after posttransplantation cyclophosphamide. The repertoire was sequenced with immunoSEQ multiplex PCR; TCRdb's copy has only in-frame clones and lacks some. The specimen has approximately 24,000 clones, none found just once. Sequencing was performed on PBMCs. Source of these receptors: a man over 45 in good health, CMV-negative, and a related stem cell transplant donor. CDR3s include the opening cysteine and the closing phenylalanine or tryptophan. The D gene is left open where the match is weak. Size values are once, few and many counts, or a class for expanded clones, and some rows have none.

>TRBV28|TRBJ1-2|.|.
TGTGCCAGCAGTTCGGAGGGGCGGGGCTATGGCTACACCTTC
CASSSEGRGYGYTF
>TRBV19|TRBJ1-2|many|.
TGTGCCAGTAGTATAAGTGGTCAACCGAACTTAAACTATGGCTACACCTTC
CASSISGQPNLNYGYTF
>TRBV5-1|TRBJ2-7|many|.
TGCGCCAGCAGCTTGGCCGGGGGAGTATCGTGGGAGCAGTACTTC
CASSLAGGVSWEQYF
>TRBV6-4|TRBJ2-3|many|.
TGTGCCAGCAGTGACTTCCCAGGTTCCACGCAGTATTTT
CASSDFPGSTQYF
>TRBV5-1|TRBJ2-5|many|TRBD2
TGCGCCAGCACCCTAGCGGGAAATGAAGAGACCCAGTACTTC
CASTLAGNEETQYF
>TRBV29-1|TRBJ2-1|many|TRBD2
TGCAGCCTCGAGGGGACTAGCGGTGGCAATGAGCAGTTCTTC
CSLEGTSGGNEQFF
>TRBV18|TRBJ1-2|few|.
TGTGCCAGCTCATCGGAGGCCCACGCCTATGGCTACACCTTC
CASSSEAHAYGYTF
>TRBV5-1|TRBJ2-1|many|.
TGCGCCAGCAGCTTTGAGCCGAACTCCTACAATGAGCAGTTCTTC
CASSFEPNSYNEQFF
>TRBV9|TRBJ2-1|many|TRBD2
TGTGCCAGCAGCGTAGTTAGCGGGAGCTCCTACAATGAGCAGTTCTTC
CASSVVSGSSYNEQFF
>TRBV7-2|TRBJ2-7|many|TRBD2
TGTGCCAGCAGCCGGACTAGCGGGGCCTACGAGCAGTACTTC
CASSRTSGAYEQYF
>TRBV19|TRBJ2-3|many|TRBD2
TGTGCCAGTGGGACTAGCGGGACCCAAGATACGCAGTATTTT
CASGTSGTQDTQYF
>TRBV10-2|TRBJ2-7|many|TRBD1
TGCGCCAGCCGAAACTTACAGGGGACGGAGGATTGGTACGAGCAGTACTTC
CASRNLQGTEDWYEQYF
>TRBV18|TRBJ1-5|many|TRBD1
TGTGCCAGCTCACTCAGGGGGAATCAGCCCCAGCATTTT
CASSLRGNQPQHF
>TRBV28|TRBJ1-5|many|.
TGTGCCAGCAGTTTATTCCGGGTCATGAGTGGCAGAAGCAGCAATCAGCCCCAGCATTTT
CASSLFRVMSGRSSNQPQHF
>TRBV29-1|TRBJ2-7|many|TRBD1
TGCAGCGTTGCCCCAGGACAGGGGGTTATCGAGCAGTACTTC
CSVAPGQGVIEQYF
>TRBV2|TRBJ2-7|many|TRBD2
TGTGCCAGCAGTCCCGGGACTAGAGAGGTCTACGAGCAGTACTTC
CASSPGTREVYEQYF
>TRBV5-5|TRBJ1-2|many|TRBD1
TGTGCCAGCAGCCCGAGACAGGGAATGTCGGGCTATGGCTACACCTTC
CASSPRQGMSGYGYTF
>TRBV29-1|TRBJ2-3|many|TRBD2
TGCAGCGTGGACCGACTAGCGGGGGCCGTAGATACGCAGTATTTT
CSVDRLAGAVDTQYF
>TRBV5-1|TRBJ2-2|many|TRBD2
TGCGCCAGCAGCTTGAGTGCTAGCGGGGGATCCGGGGAGCTGTTTTTT
CASSLSASGGSGELFF
>TRBV6-4|TRBJ2-1|.|.
TGTGCCAGCAGTGAGTACGCAACTAATGAGCAGTTCTTC
CASSEYATNEQFF
>TRBV12-5|TRBJ2-2|many|TRBD1
TGTGCTAGTGGTTTGGGTGGACAGGGTCACGCCGGGGAGCTGTTTTTT
CASGLGGQGHAGELFF
>TRBV5-1|TRBJ1-2|many|TRBD1
TGCGCCAGCAGCCCTGGGGACAGGGGGCTCTATGGCTACACCTTC
CASSPGDRGLYGYTF
>TRBV19|TRBJ1-2|many|.
TGTGCCAGTAGGTCGGCGGGGGGCGCGTATGGCTACACCTTC
CASRSAGGAYGYTF
>TRBV11-2|TRBJ1-3|many|.
TGTGCCAGCACGTGGGCTGCAGGAAACACCATATATTTT
CASTWAAGNTIYF
>TRBV4-1|TRBJ2-1|many|.
TGCGCCAGCAGCCAAAGCGAAATAAGCTCCTACAATGAGCAGTTCTTC
CASSQSEISSYNEQFF
>TRBV18|TRBJ2-7|few|.
TGTGCCAGCTCACCCCCCGGGTCCGCGAGCTACGAGCAGTACTTC
CASSPPGSASYEQYF
>TRBV5-1|TRBJ2-3|many|.
TGCGCCAGCAGTTTGGTGATCGGGACAAAGACAGATACGCAGTATTTT
CASSLVIGTKTDTQYF
>TRBV6-5|TRBJ2-1|.|TRBD2
TGTGCCAGCAGCAAAAGGCGGGAGTACCATGAGCAGTTCTTC
CASSKRREYHEQFF
>TRBV18|TRBJ1-2|many|TRBD1
TGTGCCAGCTCAACGGGACAGGGGGCAAGCCTTGGCTACACCTTC
CASSTGQGASLGYTF
>TRBV19|TRBJ1-2|many|.
TGTGCCAGTAGTTCCCGGGACACCCTCTATGGCTACACCTTC
CASSSRDTLYGYTF
>TRBV2|TRBJ2-5|many|.
TGTGCCAGCAGTGATGACTGGAAAGAGACCCAGTACTTC
CASSDDWKETQYF
>TRBV5-1|TRBJ1-1|many|.
TGCGCCAGCAGCCTGACCACAGCAATCGTGGGCACTGAAGCTTTCTTT
CASSLTTAIVGTEAFF
>TRBV2|TRBJ1-2|many|.
TGTGCCAGCAGTGATGGCCCATCACTGACAGTCACTGGCTACACCTTC
CASSDGPSLTVTGYTF
>TRBV9|TRBJ2-5|few|TRBD2
TGTGCCAGCAGCGTAGACGGGAGGGCGGAAGAGACCCAGTACTTC
CASSVDGRAEETQYF
>TRBV6-1|TRBJ1-5|many|.
TGTGCCAGCAGTGAAGGGCGGGGGAGCAATCAGCCCCAGCATTTT
CASSEGRGSNQPQHF
>TRBV6-4|TRBJ1-1|many|TRBD1
TGTGCCAGCAGTGACAACAGGGGGCGCGGTGAAGCTTTCTTT
CASSDNRGRGEAFF
>TRBV4-2|TRBJ2-7|many|TRBD2
TGTGCCAGCGGCGGGGCTAGCGGGGGGCTTACCTACGAGCAGTACTTC
CASGGASGGLTYEQYF
>TRBV5-1|TRBJ2-6|many|TRBD2
TGCGCCAGCAGCTTGGGGCTAGCGGGGGGAACCTCTGGGGCCAACGTCCTGACTTTC
CASSLGLAGGTSGANVLTF
>TRBV12-5|TRBJ2-6|many|.
TGTGCTAGTGGTTTGGTAGGAGAGGGCGGGGCCAACGTCCTGACTTTC
CASGLVGEGGANVLTF
>TRBV12-5|TRBJ1-5|many|TRBD1
TGTGCTAGTGGTTTGGTACGTTTCGGGACAGGGGGTAATCAGCCCCAGCATTTT
CASGLVRFGTGGNQPQHF
>TRBV5-1|TRBJ1-1|many|TRBD1
TGCGCCAGCAGCTTGCAGACAGGGGGCGCGCGGACTGAAGCTTTCTTT
CASSLQTGGARTEAFF
>TRBV7-9|TRBJ2-3|many|.
TGTGCCAGCAGTGCTCGGGGACTCACCGGGAACTCTAGCACAGATACGCAGTATTTT
CASSARGLTGNSSTDTQYF
>TRBV4-1|TRBJ1-1|many|TRBD1
TGCGCCAGCAGTCGAGGACAGGGCCCCTTAAACACTGAAGCTTTCTTT
CASSRGQGPLNTEAFF
>TRBV6-1|TRBJ2-6|many|TRBD1
TGTGCCAGCAGTGGGTACAGGGGGCGGGCGTCGGGGGCCAACGTCCTGACTTTC
CASSGYRGRASGANVLTF
>TRBV15|TRBJ2-1|.|TRBD2
TGTGCCACCAGCATCCAGGGACTAGAACAAGGCGAGCAGTTCTTC
CATSIQGLEQGEQFF
>TRBV27|TRBJ2-1|many|.
TGTGCCAGCACCACGAGCTCCTACAATGAGCAGTTCTTC
CASTTSSYNEQFF
>TRBV27|TRBJ2-7|many|TRBD1
TGTGCCAGCAGACCACAGAGCCGGCCCGGGACAGTCTACGAGCAGTACTTC
CASRPQSRPGTVYEQYF
>TRBV7-9|TRBJ1-4|many|TRBD1
TGTGCCAGCAGCTTCTCGGGACAGATTAATGAAAAACTGTTTTTT
CASSFSGQINEKLFF
>TRBV7-3|TRBJ1-1|many|.
TGTGCCAGCAGCTTAGACGGGTCGAGGACTGAAGCTTTCTTT
CASSLDGSRTEAFF
>TRBV5-1|TRBJ1-4|many|TRBD1
TGCGCCAGCAGCGACTTACAGGGGGAGGAACTGTTTTTT
CASSDLQGEELFF
>TRBV6-6|TRBJ1-5|many|.
TGTGCCACCGTACCGGGGGGTGGGGGCAATCAGCCCCAGCATTTT
CATVPGGGGNQPQHF
>TRBV29-1|TRBJ1-5|many|TRBD1
TGCAGCGTGGGACAGCGAAATCAGCCCCAGCATTTT
CSVGQRNQPQHF
>TRBV5-1|TRBJ2-5|many|.
TGCGCCAGCAGCTTGGAGGACTACACTCAAGAGACCCAGTACTTC
CASSLEDYTQETQYF
>TRBV9|TRBJ2-7|many|.
TGTGCCAGCAGCGTAGTTGGGACTTCGGACGAGCAGTACTTC
CASSVVGTSDEQYF
>TRBV5-4|TRBJ2-5|many|TRBD1
TGTGCCAGCAGCAGACAGGGTGCCTCAGAGACCCAGTACTTC
CASSRQGASETQYF
>TRBV29-1|TRBJ1-5|many|.
TGCAGCGTTGGAACAGGGAATCCGGGTCAGCCCCAGCATTTT
CSVGTGNPGQPQHF
>TRBV30|TRBJ2-7|many|TRBD2
TGTGCCTGCCGCGCGGGGGCCTACGAGCAGTACTTC
CACRAGAYEQYF
>TRBV7-8|TRBJ2-3|many|.
TGTGCCAGCAGCTTTTCCGGGGGGCTATCAGATACGCAGTATTTT
CASSFSGGLSDTQYF